The clone carrying this TCR beta chain was counted a single time. In the authors' methods: The assay estimated nucleated cells by amplifying reference gene primers. Only in-frame clones appear in the TCRdb table, and some are missing; sequencing was by immunoSEQ multiplex PCR. V and J calls and clone size follow that table, whereas D and trimming were derived from the DNA. In the table there are approximately 300,000 clones, roughly 88% of which are singletons. The sample belongs to a study of blood T cell repertoires in COVID-19. CDR1 is LNHDA, CDR2 SQIVND, per germline (reference sequence). The germline V and J ends were trimmed by 6 bases and 1 base, with 18 bases remaining between them. The CDR3 covers 16 residues.

This sequence was found in a woman in her forties or fifties with acute or convalescent COVID-19. The V and J genes are TRBV19 and TRBJ2-5, with TRBD2 as a possible D gene (6 bases). Material: peripheral blood. The CDR3 sequence: CASRPSAGLGQETQYF. CDR3 DNA sequence: TGTGCCAGTAGACCCTCAGCGGGCCTGGGCCAAGAGACCCAGTACTTC. The full variable domain, in which reference TRBV19 and TRBJ2-5 provide the parts outside the CDR3, is DGGITQSPKYLFRKEGQNVTLSCEQNLNHDAMYWYRQDPGQGLRLIYYSQIVNDFQKGDIAEGYSVSREKKESFPLTVTSAQKNPTAFYLCASRPSAGLGQETQYFGPGTRLLVL.